Below are 20 T cell receptor beta chains sequenced from a single sample in a study of cytomegalovirus exposure and HLA in healthy donors. PCR was performed using 60 Vbeta and 13 Jbeta primers. Assay: immunoSEQ multiplex PCR; the TCRdb copy retains only in-frame clones and omits some. The data hold about 170,000 clones, with under 85% observed a single time. The sample consisted of PBMCs. All receptors derive from a woman between 18 and 30 years old in good health and CMV-seropositive.

The chain couples TRBV6-1 to TRBJ2-3; a possible D gene is TRBD2 (5 bases). V lost 6 bases and J 2 bases, leaving 12 bases between the germline ends. This CDR3 comprises 14 residues. Germline CDR1 reads MNHNS; CDR2 reads SASEGT. CDR3 sequence reads: CASRQSGNTDTQYF. CDR3 DNA: TGTGCCAGCAGACAATCCGGGAACACAGATACGCAGTATTTT.

V usage is TRBV7-9 and J usage is TRBJ1-6, with 9 bases matching TRBD1. Germline CDR1 is SEHNR and CDR2 is FQNEAQ (reference sequence). J was trimmed by 8 bases and V by 2 bases; bases with no gene match: 4. The CDR3 is 15 residues long. The DNA of the CDR3 is TGTGCCAGCAGCTTATTCACAGGGGGCGATTCACCCCTCCACTTT. Translated: CASSLFTGGDSPLHF.

J is TRBJ2-1 and V is TRBV4-1; 7 nucleotides agree with TRBD2. The CDR3 has 16 residues. Trimming took 0 bases from V and 4 from J; bases not matched to a gene: 6. Germline assignment: CDR1 MGHRA and CDR2 YSYEKL. CDR3 loop: CASSQDQPSGYNEQFF. The DNA of the CDR3 is TGCGCCAGCAGCCAAGATCAGCCTAGCGGATACAATGAGCAGTTCTTC.

This clone was seen a few times. The gene calls are TRBV7-3 and TRBJ2-1, with 8 bases lining up with TRBD2. The CDR3 is 15 residues long. Germline V lookup: CDR1 SGHTA, CDR2 FQGTGA. The J segment lost 8 bases and the V segment lost 5 bases, leaving 11 bases of the junction unmatched. CDR3 amino acids: CASSLGGGSEDEQFF. DNA for the CDR3: TGTGCCAGCAGCCTTGGCGGGGGGAGCGAAGATGAGCAGTTCTTC.

The chain employs TRBV11-2 and TRBJ1-1; D gene unclear. CDR1 and CDR2 from the germline V gene are SGHAT and FQNNGV. Trimming took off 1 base at V and 6 bases at J, with 12 bases between the two ends. The CDR3 runs 14 residues. CDR3 bases: TGTGCCAGCAGCTTAGCGCGGGGTAGCTCTGAAGCTTTCTTT. It yields the protein CASSLARGSSEAFF.

This rearrangement joins TRBV4-1 to TRBJ1-2; D possibly corresponds to TRBD1 (5 bases). The CDR3 is 13 amino acids. Germline CDR1 and CDR2: MGHRA and YSYEKL. With 4 bases removed from V and 3 bases from J, the gap between germline ends came to 9 bases. The CDR3 loop is CASSRRQHYGYTF. As DNA, the CDR3 is TGCGCCAGCAGCCGACGACAGCACTATGGCTACACCTTC.

This clone occurred once. This chain uses TRBV30 with TRBJ2-5; D is perhaps TRBD2 (5 bases). The V gene's germline CDR1 is GTSNPN and CDR2 SVGIG (reference sequence). V was shortened by 0 bases and J by 5 bases, with 13 bases between the two germline ends. This CDR3 contains 14 residues. CDR3 loop: CAWSVTPSGETQYF. Here the CDR3 DNA reads TGTGCCTGGAGTGTGACACCTTCGGGGGAGACCCAGTACTTC.

The chain has TRBV19 and TRBJ2-2; D uncertain. CDR3 size: 15 residues. V was cut by 1 base and J by 2 bases, with 8 bases left in between. From germline, CDR1 is LNHDA and CDR2 SQIVND (reference sequence). In DNA form, the CDR3 reads TGTGCCAGTAGTATAGGAGGCTTTAACACCGGGGAGCTGTTTTTT. The encoded protein is CASSIGGFNTGELFF.

The chain is built from TRBV18 and TRBJ1-6; TRBD1 agrees at 7 bases. V trimming: 6 bases; J trimming: 5 bases; junction bases outside the gene matches: 4. This CDR3 spans 14 amino acids. CDR1 is KGHSH, CDR2 LQKENI, per germline. The CDR3 protein is CASSPGTDNSPLHF. Written as DNA, the CDR3 is TGTGCCAGCTCTCCCGGGACAGATAATTCACCCCTCCACTTT. The whole variable domain, remainder taken from reference TRBV18 and TRBJ1-6, is NAGVMQNPRHLVRRRGQEARLRCSPMKGHSHVYWYRQLPEEGLKFMVYLQKENIIDESGMPKERFSAEFPKEGPSILRIQQVVRGDSAAYFCASSPGTDNSPLHFGNGTRLTVT.

The gene calls are TRBV7-9 and TRBJ2-7; the D is unclear. V lost 1 base to trimming and J lost 5 bases, with 6 bases between them. This CDR3 has 12 amino acids. Germline CDR1 reads SEHNR; CDR2 reads FQNEAQ (reference sequence). In nucleotides, the CDR3 is TGTGCCAGCAGCTTAGTCTTCGACGAGCAGTACTTC. Amino acid sequence: CASSLVFDEQYF.

The chain has TRBV2 and TRBJ2-7, with D possibly matching TRBD2 (7 bases). Trimming stripped 3 bases from V and 2 bases from J, with 23 bases between. The CDR3 spans 18 residues. Germline-derived CDR1 and CDR2 are SNHLY and FYNNEI. In DNA, the CDR3 is TGTGCCAGCAGTGACTCCACCCGACTTGCGGGGGCAACCTACGAGCAGTACTTC. Encoded protein: CASSDSTRLAGATYEQYF.

The chain carries TRBV6-1 and TRBJ1-5; D is possibly TRBD1 (6 bases). Germline V gives CDR1 MNHNS, CDR2 SASEGT. CDR3 length equals 13 residues. V was shortened by 6 bases and J by 5 bases, with 11 bases between the two germline ends. This CDR3 reads CASSVDRDQPQHF. CDR3 DNA: TGTGCCAGCAGCGTGGACAGAGATCAGCCCCAGCATTTT.

This clone has just a few counts. The chain is built from TRBV5-1 and TRBJ2-7; 9 nucleotides line up with TRBD1. J gave up 2 bases and V 3 bases, and 6 bases lay outside the gene matches. CDR3 length: 15 amino acids. Germline values: CDR1 SGHRS, CDR2 YFSETQ. CDR3 sequence reads: CASSSGTGSAYEQYF. CDR3 coding DNA: TGCGCCAGCAGCTCCGGGACAGGGAGCGCCTACGAGCAGTACTTC.

This chain connects TRBV7-2 to TRBJ2-7, with D perhaps matching TRBD1 (6 bases). The CDR3 is 14 amino acids. Germline CDR1 and CDR2: SGHTA and FQGNSA. V was shortened by 4 bases and J by 7 bases, with 17 bases between the two germline ends. The CDR3 region is CASSSGTTLWEQYF. The CDR3 DNA sequence: TGTGCCAGCAGCTCGGGGACAACCCTCTGGGAGCAGTACTTC.

The chain has TRBV4-1 and TRBJ2-5; possible D gene TRBD1, 6 bases. The V end lost 0 bases, the J end lost 1 base, and 9 bases lay between the germline ends. The CDR3 loop spans 15 amino acids. Per germline, CDR1 MGHRA and CDR2 YSYEKL. CDR3 residues: CASSQDLTGQETQYF. The CDR3 DNA sequence: TGCGCCAGCAGCCAAGATTTGACAGGCCAAGAGACCCAGTACTTC.

The count of this clone is one. The V gene is TRBV5-8, the J gene TRBJ1-6, with a possible D match to TRBD1 (5 bases). V was clipped by 6 bases and J by 5 bases, with 15 bases between them. This CDR3 is 15 amino acids long. Germline CDR1 is SGHTS and CDR2 is YDEGEE. The CDR3 DNA reads TGTGCCAGCAACCCGGACGGGGGAAATAATTCACCCCTCCACTTT. This translates into CASNPDGGNNSPLHF.

The V call is TRBV6-5, the J call TRBJ1-2; 7 positions agree with TRBD1. Trimming took 6 bases from V and 3 from J; bases not matched to a gene: 7. The V gene's germline CDR1 is MNHEY and CDR2 SVGAGI. The CDR3 is made up of 14 amino acids. CDR3 sequence reads: CASRIYRGDYGYTF. CDR3 nucleotides: TGTGCCAGCAGAATTTACAGGGGAGACTATGGCTACACCTTC.

The chain combines TRBV30 with TRBJ1-2; D is possibly TRBD1 (6 bases). V lost 2 bases, J lost 1 base, and 11 bases lay in between. Germline V gene lookup returns CDR1 GTSNPN and CDR2 SVGIG (reference sequence). This CDR3 spans 14 amino acids. This chain's CDR3 is CAWSRKGDNYGYTF. CDR3 nucleotides: TGTGCCTGGAGTCGGAAGGGGGATAACTATGGCTACACCTTC. The full variable domain, its missing parts supplied by reference TRBV30 and TRBJ1-2, is SQTIHQWPATLVQPVGSPLSLECTVEGTSNPNLYWYRQAAGRGLQLLFYSVGIGQISSEVPQNLSASRPQDRQFILSSKKLLLSDSGFYLCAWSRKGDNYGYTFGSGTRLTVV.

This sequence joins TRBV2 and TRBJ1-2, with TRBD1 identical over 7 bases. The length of the CDR3 is 15 residues. Looked up from germline, CDR1 is SNHLY and CDR2 is FYNNEI. V lost 6 bases and J lost 0; bases outside the gene matches: 7. The CDR3: CASRVSDRANYGYTF. The DNA of the CDR3 is TGTGCCAGCAGGGTGAGCGACAGGGCTAACTATGGCTACACCTTC.

This clone was counted a few times. This chain connects TRBV7-2 to TRBJ2-5; D might be TRBD1 (6 bases). CDR3 size: 13 residues. Trimming pared 5 bases from V and 2 bases from J, leaving 9 bases between. Germline-derived CDR1 and CDR2 are SGHTA and FQGNSA. The CDR3 loop is CASSRGQQETQYF. The CDR3 bases are TGTGCCAGCAGCCGGGGACAACAAGAGACCCAGTACTTC.